This TCR beta chain was found in a study of shared clonotypes between healthy human individuals. Study as a whole: Participating donors consisted of two women and a few men aged 18 to 49.

Approximately 210 ng DNA, about 30,000 T cell genomes, went into each sorted-subset replicate PCR. This table comes from immunoSEQ multiplex PCR, and its TCRdb copy is limited to in-frame clones, with some not included. The sample lists over 2 million clones, 95% seen once, with around 0.13% in the top ten. General study findings and limits: Only a few donors were included, so the genetic and exposure-history diversity represented was limited.

Comment on this clone: The target antigen is unknown.

The CDR3 length is 14 residues. Germline CDR1 reads MNHEY; CDR2 reads SVGAGI. Trimming removed 6 bases at V and 1 base at J, with 7 bases between. This chain uses TRBV6-5 with TRBJ2-6; D not resolved. Sequencing used naive CD4+ T cells sorted from blood. Noted subset: CD45RA+ positively selected. The receptor was derived from a man aged 18 to 29 in good health. CDR3 protein: CASRMQSGANVLTF. The CDR3, as DNA: TGTGCCAGCAGAATGCAGTCTGGGGCCAACGTCCTGACTTTC.